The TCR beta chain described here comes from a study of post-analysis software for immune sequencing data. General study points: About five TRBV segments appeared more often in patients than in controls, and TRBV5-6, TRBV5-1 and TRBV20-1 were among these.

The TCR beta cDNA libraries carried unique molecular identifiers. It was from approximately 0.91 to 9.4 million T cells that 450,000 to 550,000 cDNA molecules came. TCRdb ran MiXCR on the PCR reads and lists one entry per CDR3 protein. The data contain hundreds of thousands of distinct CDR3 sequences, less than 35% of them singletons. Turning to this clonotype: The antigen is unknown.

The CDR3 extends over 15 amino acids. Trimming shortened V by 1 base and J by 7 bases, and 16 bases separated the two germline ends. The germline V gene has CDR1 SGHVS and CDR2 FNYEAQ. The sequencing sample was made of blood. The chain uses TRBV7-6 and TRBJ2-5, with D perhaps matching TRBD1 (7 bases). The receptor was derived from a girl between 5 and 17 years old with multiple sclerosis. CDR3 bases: TGTGCCAGCAGCTTAGGGCCCGGGACAGCGGGGACCCAGTACTTC. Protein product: CASSLGPGTAGTQYF.